The 9 T cell receptor beta chains listed next were all sequenced from one sample in a study of blood T cell repertoires in COVID-19. TCRdb keeps only in-frame clones here, not all; method: immunoSEQ multiplex PCR. The sample yields 120,000 to 150,000 clones, approximately 80% seen once. The source material was peripheral blood. The receptors stem from a human donor in a cohort sampled during active COVID-19.

This clone was recorded only once. The CDR3, as DNA: TGTGCCAGCAGACCTGGACAGGAGGTGGGTGGCTACACCTTC. As protein: CASRPGQEVGGYTF. This chain connects TRBV7-9 to TRBJ1-2; 7 nucleotides agree with TRBD1. Germline V gene lookup returns CDR1 SEHNR and CDR2 FQNEAQ (reference sequence). The ends lost 6 bases at V and 7 bases at J; junction bases unmatched: 11. The CDR3 is 14 residues long. Drawing the rest from reference TRBV7-9 and TRBJ1-2, the complete variable domain is DTGVSQNPRHKITKRGQNVTFRCDPISEHNRLYWYRQTLGQGPEFLTYFQNEAQLEKSRLLSDRFSAERPKGSFSTLEIQRTEQGDSAMYLCASRPGQEVGGYTFGSGTRLTVV.

J is TRBJ1-6 and V is TRBV2; D is uncertain. V was clipped by 8 bases and J by 6 bases, with 11 bases between them. Germline loops: CDR1 SNHLY, CDR2 FYNNEI. The CDR3 totals 13 residues. The CDR3 here is CASESPGNSPLHF. The CDR3 coding sequence is TGTGCCAGCGAATCACCCGGTAATTCACCCCTCCACTTT.

The sample holds one count of this clone. The chain employs TRBV9 and TRBJ2-5; a possible D gene is TRBD2 (5 bases). V was shortened by 4 bases and J by 4 bases, with 11 bases between the two germline ends. CDR3 length: 13 residues. Germline V gives CDR1 SGDLS, CDR2 YYNGEE. CDR3 sequence reads: CASSREGGETQYF. The CDR3 bases are TGTGCCAGCAGCAGGGAAGGAGGAGAGACCCAGTACTTC.

The chain carries TRBV4-3 and TRBJ1-2; D uncertain. The CDR3 has 14 residues. Germline V gene data show CDR1 as LGHNA and CDR2 as YSLEER. The V and J ends lost 0 bases and 4 bases respectively, with 9 bases between them. CDR3 coding DNA: TGCGCCAGCAGCCAAGATGACACAGTCTATGGCTACACCTTC. This encodes CASSQDDTVYGYTF.

The chain uses TRBV9 and TRBJ1-1; 7 bases agree with TRBD1. CDR3 size: 15 residues. Germline CDR1 is SGDLS and CDR2 is YYNGEE. The V segment lost 4 bases and the J segment 2 bases; nucleotides outside the gene matches: 8. For the CDR3, the DNA is TGTGCCAGCAGCCCTTGGACAGGCTCCAACACTGAAGCTTTCTTT. The encoded protein is CASSPWTGSNTEAFF. The variable domain in full, with the rest retrieved from reference TRBV9 and TRBJ1-1, is DSGVTQTPKHLITATGQRVTLRCSPRSGDLSVYWYQQSLDQGLQFLIQYYNGEERAKGNILERFSAQQFPDLHSELNLSSLELGDSALYFCASSPWTGSNTEAFFGQGTRLTVV.

This sequence joins TRBV3-1 (or the pseudogene TRBV3-2) and TRBJ2-2, with 11 nucleotides matching TRBD2. Germline V gene lookup returns CDR1 LGHDT and CDR2 YNNKEL (reference sequence). CDR3 size: 15 residues. V lost 6 bases to trimming and J lost 6 bases; unmatched junction nucleotides: 6. The CDR3 loop is CASRKTSGDSGELFF. The CDR3 bases are TGTGCCAGCAGAAAGACTAGCGGGGATTCCGGGGAGCTGTTTTTT.

This clone was recorded once. The chain uses TRBV7-9 and TRBJ2-7; TRBD1 matches 9 bases. The CDR3 totals 12 residues. Per the germline V gene, CDR1 is SEHNR and CDR2 is FQNEAQ (reference sequence). With V trimmed by 5 bases and J by 11 bases, 7 bases remained unmatched. The CDR3 region has the DNA TGTGCCAGCAGCCCGACCGACAGGGGGAAGTACTTC. Translation: CASSPTDRGKYF.

This chain connects TRBV2 to TRBJ1-1, with D possibly being TRBD1 (6 bases). The CDR3 has 14 amino acids. Germline-derived CDR1 and CDR2 are SNHLY and FYNNEI. V lost 7 bases to trimming and J lost 2 bases, with 14 bases between them. The chain's CDR3 is CASNQGLVNTEAFF. The DNA for the CDR3 is TGTGCCAGCAATCAGGGGTTGGTTAACACTGAAGCTTTCTTT.

V usage is TRBV28 and J usage is TRBJ1-4, with TRBD1 identical over 7 bases. The germline gives CDR1 MDHEN, CDR2 SYDVKM. The CDR3 has 17 amino acids. V shed 3 bases and J 0 bases; nucleotides not matched to a gene: 7. The DNA for the CDR3 is TGTGCCAGCAGTTTGGCCTCAGGGGGTGCAACTAATGAAAAACTGTTTTTT. Residues: CASSLASGGATNEKLFF.